This T cell receptor beta chain was observed in a study of OX40 agonist ivuxolimab in advanced cancers. The study in broad terms: Ivuxolimab was an agonistic, fully human IgG2 monoclonal antibody directed against OX40 (CD134), a costimulatory receptor. Intravenous ivuxolimab was administered to patients every 2 weeks at six dose levels: 0.01, 0.1, 0.3, 1.5, 3 and 10 mg/kg. Of the roughly 53 patients in dose escalation, 19 had hepatocellular carcinoma, roughly 15 had melanoma, 9 had renal cell carcinoma and 9 had head and neck cancer. In the dose-escalation cohort, 65% to 90% of patients were male, and the mean age was approximately 60 years, with a range of about 23 to 90. Prior anti-PD-1, anti-PD-L1 or anti-CTLA-4 therapy was permitted, and checkpoint inhibitors had been received by more than 35% of dose-escalation patients. Partial responses were achieved by three dose-escalation patients, of whom one had hepatocellular carcinoma and two had cutaneous melanoma. The point of sequencing TCRbeta in the periphery was to test whether ivuxolimab changed TCR sequence diversity and drove clonal T-cell expansion. The monotherapy dose-escalation portion (N ≈ 56 patients) of the phase I ivuxolimab trial is reported in the paper. General conclusions and limits of the study: Low levels of normalized T-cell clonal expansion were also seen in some patients who did not respond. The antigen specificity of the peripheral T cells that underwent clonal expansion was not determined. In partial responders in the 0.1-3.0 mg/kg groups, normalized peripheral clonal expansion was found to be among the lowest, especially among CD8+ T cells. At doses of 0.1 to 3.0 mg/kg, clonal expansion of both CD4+ and CD8+ blood T cells was observed from baseline to week 6. After ivuxolimab, expanded clones were on average more numerous among CD8+ T cells than among CD4+ T cells.

Genomic DNA was isolated from the sorted cells so that the TCRbeta CDR3 region could be sequenced. The immunoSEQ Assay was used for sequencing of TCRbeta CDR3 regions. Drawn from immuneACCESS, this table holds only the in-frame rearrangements with V and J called that TCRdb kept. Clones are partly lost; checked studies trace under half to an unresolved V gene and leave the rest unexplained. The sample table lists tens of thousands of clones, roughly nine tenths of them with a count of one. The ten largest clones represent about 0.2% of the sample. This clone was found once. The antigen it binds to is not known. No base quality information exists; no much larger clone differs at one position. Including the terminal cysteine and phenylalanine, the CDR3 comprises 16 residues. Only CDR3 DNA remains: 48 bases, in frame from the first base. The germline V and J ends show losses of 5 bases and 3 bases respectively, and no gene match explains 10 bases of the junction. Per the germline V gene (reference sequence), MNHNY is the CDR1 and SVGAGI is the CDR2.

The trial excluded patients who had a history of autoimmune disease or who were on systemic immunosuppression. In every dose cohort, peripheral blood was drawn for TCR sequencing at baseline, cycle 4 day 1, and cycle 7 day 1. Samples came from an open-label, multicenter, first-in-human phase I dose-escalation trial of ivuxolimab. The trial enrolled adults with locally advanced or metastatic head and neck squamous cell, hepatocellular, melanoma or renal cell carcinoma. CD4+ and CD8+ T cells were sorted separately from peripheral blood before TCR sequencing. The rearranged segments are TRBV6-6 and TRBJ2-7; 10 junctional bases match TRBD1. This clonotype originated in an adult with an advanced solid tumor such as melanoma, head and neck, liver or kidney cancer. This specimen consisted of CD4+ or CD8+ T cells sorted from blood, obtained in a trial of the OX40 agonist ivuxolimab. The CDR3 corresponds to CASSQGTGVGDYEQYF. The sequenced DNA: TGTGCCAGCAGTCAGGGGACAGGGGTAGGGGACTACGAGCAGTACTTC.